A selection of T cell receptor beta chains follows, all from one sample in a study of tumor T cells in aggressive B-cell lymphoma. Sequenced by immunoSEQ multiplex PCR; TCRdb stores in-frame clones only, minus some. The table shows a few thousand clones, with approximately 84% occurring only once. Sequencing input: tumor tissue. Source of these receptors: an adult with diffuse large B cell lymphoma. The CDR3 runs from the conserved cysteine through the conserved F or W. A D gene is named only where the DNA matches it firmly. Size is omitted from some rows. Given values are once, few, many or a class for expanded clones.

few	TRBV7-3	TRBJ2-7	.	CASSLMADSYEQYF	TGTGCCAGCAGCTTAATGGCAGACTCCTACGAGCAGTACTTC
.	TRBV4-1	TRBJ2-1	.	CASSQDNRAVFPYNEQFF	TGCGCCAGCAGCCAAGATAACAGGGCCGTCTTTCCCTACAATGAGCAGTTCTTC
.	TRBV6-5	TRBJ2-1	.	CATSKGRGSYNEQFF	TGTGCCACCTCTAAGGGTCGAGGGTCCTACAATGAGCAGTTCTTC
.	TRBV5-6	TRBJ1-1	.	CASSLRNTEAFF	TGTGCCAGCAGCTTGCGGAACACTGAAGCTTTCTTT
.	TRBV30	TRBJ2-7	TRBD2	CAWSAGGEQYF	TGTGCCTGGAGTGCGGGAGGCGAGCAGTACTTC
once	TRBV7-3	TRBJ2-1	TRBD2	CASSSGLAGGRYNEQFF	TGTGCCAGCAGCTCGGGACTAGCGGGAGGCCGCTACAATGAGCAGTTCTTC
once	TRBV28	TRBJ2-5	TRBD2	CASPPGGAEETQYF	TGTGCCAGCCCCCCGGGGGGGGCCGAAGAGACCCAGTACTTC
.	TRBV7-3	TRBJ2-3	TRBD1	CASSSTGGTGDTQYF	TGTGCCAGCAGCTCGACAGGGGGCACGGGGGATACGCAGTATTTT
.	TRBV6-6	TRBJ2-5	.	CASSLPWDKEYF	TGTGCCAGCAGCCTCCCGTGGGACAAGGAGTACTTC
.	TRBV7-6	TRBJ2-1	.	CASNGQGRNEQFF	TGTGCCAGCAATGGCCAGGGTAGGAATGAGCAGTTCTTC
.	TRBV6-6	TRBJ1-5	TRBD1	CASSYSGQGGQPQHF	TGTGCCAGCAGTTACTCCGGACAGGGCGGCCAGCCCCAGCATTTT
.	TRBV2	TRBJ2-7	.	CASSELRGAGRYEQYF	TGTGCCAGCAGTGAACTCCGGGGGGCAGGGCGCTACGAGCAGTACTTC
.	TRBV7-6	TRBJ1-1	.	CASSSLDFRNTEAFF	TGTGCCAGCAGCTCCCTGGACTTCCGGAACACTGAAGCTTTCTTT
few	TRBV7-3	TRBJ2-1	TRBD2	CASSYSGSPGNEQFF	TGTGCCAGCAGCTATAGCGGGAGCCCGGGGAATGAGCAGTTCTTC